Listed below are T cell receptor beta chains from one sample, sequenced in a study of shared clonotypes between healthy human individuals. Sequencing was performed with immunoSEQ multiplex PCR; in TCRdb, only in-frame clones are kept and a portion is missing. The sample includes some 1 million clones, under 80% of them seen just once. The specimen sequenced was memory CD4+ T cells sorted from blood. These receptors came from a man younger than 30 in good health. The CDR3 runs from the conserved cysteine through the conserved F or W. A D gene is named only where the DNA matches it firmly. The size of a clone is reported for some rows only, either as once, few or many, or as a class for expanded clones.

j_call d_call v_call clone_size cdr3_nt cdr3_aa
TRBJ2-7 . TRBV21-1 . TGTGCCAGCACCCTAAGGAACTCCCTTGCCTACGAGCAGTACTTC CASTLRNSLAYEQYF
TRBJ2-5 TRBD1 TRBV5-1 once TGCGCCAGCAGCTTGGAGGGACAGGGGGCGGAGACCCAGTACTTC CASSLEGQGAETQYF
TRBJ2-4 TRBD2 TRBV19 many TGTGCCAGTAGTATAGCCGCGGGAGAAAACATTCAGTACTTC CASSIAAGENIQYF
TRBJ1-1 . TRBV5-1 . TGCGCCAGCAGCTTGGTCCCGAACACTGAAGCTTTCTTT CASSLVPNTEAFF
TRBJ2-7 . TRBV6-5 few TGTGCCAGCAGTCTCACCGGACGGGCGGGTGAGCAGTACTTC CASSLTGRAGEQYF
TRBJ2-7 . TRBV6-1 . TGTGCCAGCAGGGTGACAGCCTACGAGCAGTACTTC CASRVTAYEQYF
TRBJ2-5 . TRBV23-1 . TGCGCCAGCAGTCAAGGTTTTCAGGGTAACCAAGAGACCCAGTACTTC CASSQGFQGNQETQYF
TRBJ2-7 . TRBV19 . TGTGCCAGTAGTCCAGGGATCTCCTACGAGCAGTACTTC CASSPGISYEQYF
TRBJ2-3 . TRBV20-1 . TGCAGTGCTGGGCTTCTAGATACGCAGTATTTT CSAGLLDTQYF
TRBJ2-7 . TRBV9 . TGTGCCAGCAGCGTAGGTCAGCAAGGAGGTATGTACGAGCAGTACTTC CASSVGQQGGMYEQYF
TRBJ2-7 . TRBV7-2 . TGTGCCAGCAGCCGCGGCGGGTCCTACGAGCAGTACTTC CASSRGGSYEQYF
TRBJ1-2 TRBD1 TRBV28 . TGTGCCACCCGAACGACAGGGGCGGGTGGCTACACCTTC CATRTTGAGGYTF
TRBJ1-6 TRBD1 TRBV27 few TGTGCCAGCAGACCCCCGACAGGGTCGGGGAATTCACCCCTCCACTTT CASRPPTGSGNSPLHF
TRBJ2-5 . TRBV5-7 . TGTGCCAGCAGCCACGGGACGGGGATTTTCGCACAAGAGACCCAGTACTTC CASSHGTGIFAQETQYF
TRBJ2-1 . TRBV21-1 . TGTGCCAGCAGCAAAAAAGGGTCGGGACTAGCTGATGAGCAGTTCTTC CASSKKGSGLADEQFF
TRBJ1-2 TRBD1 TRBV2 . TGTGCCAGCAGTTACGCAGGGACAGCGGATGGCTACACCTTC CASSYAGTADGYTF
TRBJ2-3 . TRBV27 many TGTGCCAGCAGCCCTGGGGGGGGACACCTTCGGACAGATACGCAGTATTTT CASSPGGGHLRTDTQYF
TRBJ1-3 . TRBV18 once TGTGCCAGCTCAATCGGGACGGGCTCTGGAAACACCATATATTTT CASSIGTGSGNTIYF
TRBJ2-7 TRBD1 TRBV7-2 . TGTGCCAGCAGCCGGGGACAGGTTGCCTACGAGCAGTACTTC CASSRGQVAYEQYF
TRBJ2-1 . TRBV18 . TGTGCCAGCTCACCACCAAACGATGAGCAGTTCTTC CASSPPNDEQFF
TRBJ2-1 . TRBV5-1 . TGCGCCAGCAGCTCTAGGGGTTTTAATGAGCAGTTCTTC CASSSRGFNEQFF
TRBJ2-5 . TRBV4-1 few TGCGCCAGTTCCCGGGGTGAGAACCCAAGTCAAGAGACCCAGTACTTC CASSRGENPSQETQYF
TRBJ2-7 TRBD1 TRBV6-6 . TGTGCCAGCAGGGGGGGACAGGGGGCCTACGAGCAGTACTTC CASRGGQGAYEQYF
TRBJ1-3 TRBD1 TRBV11-2 . TGTGCCAGCAGAAACAAGGGACAGGGAGGACCTGGAAACACCATATATTTT CASRNKGQGGPGNTIYF
TRBJ2-7 . TRBV6-5 . TGTGCCAGCAGTTACTCCCCGTGGGGCCACGAGCAGTACTTC CASSYSPWGHEQYF
TRBJ2-7 TRBD2 TRBV7-2 once TGTGCCAGCAGCTCGGGACTAGCGGGAGAAGAGCAGTACTTC CASSSGLAGEEQYF
TRBJ2-1 TRBD1 TRBV7-9 . TGTGCCAGCAGCTTACCATTCCGGACAGGGGGCATCGTGAATGAGCAGTTCTTC CASSLPFRTGGIVNEQFF
TRBJ2-1 TRBD1 TRBV18 . TGTGCCAGCTCACCTAAGGGGACAGGGGCTTACAATGAGCAGTTCTTC CASSPKGTGAYNEQFF
TRBJ1-2 . TRBV30 . TGTGCCTGGAGTGTAACAGGGTGGGGCTACACCTTC CAWSVTGWGYTF
TRBJ2-1 . TRBV5-6 . TGTGCCAGCAGCTTGTGGGGGGAGCAGTTCTTC CASSLWGEQFF
TRBJ2-7 TRBD1 TRBV5-1 . TGCGCCAGCAGCAATTACGGGACAGGCTACGAGCAGTACTTC CASSNYGTGYEQYF
TRBJ1-6 TRBD1 TRBV6-5 . TGTGCCAGCAGTTTCTTGGGACAGGGGGGTTCACCCCTCCACTTT CASSFLGQGGSPLHF
TRBJ2-2 . TRBV29-1 . TGCAGCGTTGTCTCGGTCGCGCGGGTGAACACCGGGGAGCTGTTTTTT CSVVSVARVNTGELFF
TRBJ1-3 . TRBV9 . TGTGCCAGCAGCGAAAACAGCCTCTCTGGAAACACCATATATTTT CASSENSLSGNTIYF
TRBJ2-7 . TRBV30 . TGTGCCTGGAGTCTAATGCATAGCTCCTACGAGCAGTACTTC CAWSLMHSSYEQYF
TRBJ2-2 . TRBV30 once TGTGCCTGGCAACGAACTCTAGGAACCGGGGAGCTGTTTTTT CAWQRTLGTGELFF
TRBJ2-2 TRBD2 TRBV5-1 . TGCGCCAGCAGCTGGTTAAGCGGGACCAGCTACGGGGAGCTGTTTTTT CASSWLSGTSYGELFF
TRBJ2-1 TRBD1 TRBV7-9 . TGTGCCAGCAGCTTAGGACAGGGCAATGAGCAGTTCTTC CASSLGQGNEQFF
TRBJ2-7 . TRBV28 . TGTGCCAGCAGTTTCTCAGGATCCTACGAGCAGTACTTC CASSFSGSYEQYF
TRBJ2-5 TRBD1 TRBV5-5 . TGTGCCAGCAGCACATGGACAGGGGGACAAGAGACCCAGTACTTC CASSTWTGGQETQYF
TRBJ1-6 . TRBV5-1 . TGCGCCAGCAGTAGGGCCACAGAAACCTATAATTCACCCCTCCACTTT CASSRATETYNSPLHF
TRBJ1-2 TRBD1 TRBV29-1 . TGCAGCGTTGAAGGTGGGACAGGGGGTAACTATGGCTACACCTTC CSVEGGTGGNYGYTF
TRBJ2-3 . TRBV9 . TGTGCCAGCAGCGTAGGTGCGGGACATGAGACAGATACGCAGTATTTT CASSVGAGHETDTQYF
TRBJ2-5 TRBD2 TRBV28 . TGTGCCAGCAGTTTATTAGCGGGGGGGGTGGAGACCCAGTACTTC CASSLLAGGVETQYF